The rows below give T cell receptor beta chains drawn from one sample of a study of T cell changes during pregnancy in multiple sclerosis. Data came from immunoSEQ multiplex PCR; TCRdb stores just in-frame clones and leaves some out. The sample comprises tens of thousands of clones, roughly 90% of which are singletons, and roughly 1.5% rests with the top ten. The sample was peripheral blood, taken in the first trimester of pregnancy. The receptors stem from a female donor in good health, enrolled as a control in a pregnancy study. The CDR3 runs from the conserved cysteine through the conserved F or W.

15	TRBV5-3	CARSLTSGVYNEQFF
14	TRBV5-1	CASKVSGNQETQYF
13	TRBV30	CAWSPTSYGEQYF
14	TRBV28	CATRGAGHTDTQYF
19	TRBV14	CASSNRRLAGNSGANVLTF
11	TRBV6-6	CASTSAETQYF
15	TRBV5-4	CASSHQDRGRHEQYF
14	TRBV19	CASEGSLSGNTIYF
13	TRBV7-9	CASSAPSNTEAFF
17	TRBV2	CASSAQGGHSGANVLTF
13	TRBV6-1	CASNPWGGQPQHF
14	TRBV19	CASRKGEFNEKLFF
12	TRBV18	CASSPGDYEQYF
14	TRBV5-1	CASSDGTSGDEQFF
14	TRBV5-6	CASSFDRSYNEQFF
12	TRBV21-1	CASSKGGYEQYF
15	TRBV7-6	CASSPRDSANTEAFF
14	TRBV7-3	CASSPQGGLETQYF
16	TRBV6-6	CASRDRLADPRGEQYF
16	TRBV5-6	CASSFGGDVNNSPLHF
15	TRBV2	CASSPGLLNRDTQYF
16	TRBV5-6	CASSFKTGETSSPLHF
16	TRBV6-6	CASSYFGQGGNQPQHF
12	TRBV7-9	CASSLVGRGSTF
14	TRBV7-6	CASSLVAGPYEQYF